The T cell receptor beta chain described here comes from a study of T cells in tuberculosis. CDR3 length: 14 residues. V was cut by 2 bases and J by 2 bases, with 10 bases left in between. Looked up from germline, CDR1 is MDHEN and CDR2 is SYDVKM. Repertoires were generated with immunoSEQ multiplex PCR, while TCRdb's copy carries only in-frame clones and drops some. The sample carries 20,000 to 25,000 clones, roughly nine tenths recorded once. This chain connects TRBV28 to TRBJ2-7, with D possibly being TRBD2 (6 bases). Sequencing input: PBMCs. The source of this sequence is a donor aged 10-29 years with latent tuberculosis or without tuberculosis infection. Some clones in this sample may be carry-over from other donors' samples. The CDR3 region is CASSLAGRTYEQYF. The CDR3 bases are TGTGCCAGCAGTTTAGCGGGGAGAACCTACGAGCAGTACTTC.